This is a list of T cell receptor beta chains from one sample in a study of healthy donors' naive CD4 and CD8 T cells. A single record per CDR3 protein comes from TCRdb applying MiXCR to the reads. Seen here are about 180,000 distinct CDR3 sequences, 65% to 75% observed once, and the top ten hold approximately 2.5%. The sequencing sample was made of naive CD4+ and CD8+ T cells sorted from blood, pooled from several donors. The receptors derive from a pool of human donors in good health; the sample pools cells from several healthy donors. CDR3s include the opening cysteine and the closing phenylalanine or tryptophan. D genes are given only for firm matches. The size entry is marked missing in some rows and otherwise reads once, few, many or a size class.

abundance: .; v_gene: TRBV6-5; j_gene: TRBJ1-5; d_gene: TRBD1; CDR3aa: CASRPQGAKNQPQHF; CDR3nt: TGTGCCAGCAGGCCACAGGGGGCGAAGAACCAGCCCCAGCATTTT
abundance: .; v_gene: TRBV5-1; j_gene: TRBJ2-3; d_gene: TRBD1; CDR3aa: CASTRTGTADTQYF; CDR3nt: TGCGCCAGCACCAGGACAGGGACTGCAGATACGCAGTATTTT
abundance: .; v_gene: TRBV30; j_gene: TRBJ2-7; d_gene: TRBD1; CDR3aa: CAWSVQGGFYEQYF; CDR3nt: TGTGCCTGGAGTGTACAGGGGGGATTCTACGAGCAGTACTTC
abundance: .; v_gene: TRBV29-1; j_gene: TRBJ2-3; d_gene: TRBD2; CDR3aa: CSVDQAGITDTQYF; CDR3nt: TGCAGCGTTGATCAAGCGGGGATCACAGATACGCAGTATTTT
abundance: .; v_gene: TRBV5-1; j_gene: TRBJ2-1; d_gene: .; CDR3aa: CASSLGSPYNEQFF; CDR3nt: TGCGCCAGCAGCTTGGGATCGCCCTACAATGAGCAGTTCTTC
abundance: .; v_gene: TRBV15; j_gene: TRBJ2-5; d_gene: TRBD1; CDR3aa: CATSRQGAQETQYF; CDR3nt: TGTGCCACCAGCAGACAGGGGGCACAAGAGACCCAGTACTTC
abundance: few; v_gene: TRBV27; j_gene: TRBJ1-6; d_gene: .; CDR3aa: CASSLSPRTPLHF; CDR3nt: TGTGCCAGCAGTTTAAGTCCCCGTACACCCCTCCACTTT
abundance: .; v_gene: TRBV18; j_gene: TRBJ2-5; d_gene: .; CDR3aa: CASSPLHRGETQYF; CDR3nt: TGTGCCAGCTCACCACTCCACAGAGGCGAGACCCAGTACTTC
abundance: .; v_gene: TRBV29-1; j_gene: TRBJ1-1; d_gene: .; CDR3aa: CSAQLVTEAFF; CDR3nt: TGCAGCGCCCAACTTGTCACTGAAGCTTTCTTT
abundance: few; v_gene: TRBV6-2/TRBV6-3; j_gene: TRBJ1-2; d_gene: .; CDR3aa: CASSYDGYYGYTF; CDR3nt: TGTGCCAGCAGTTACGACGGATACTATGGCTACACCTTC
abundance: .; v_gene: TRBV19; j_gene: TRBJ1-5; d_gene: .; CDR3aa: CASSIKAGLGQPQHF; CDR3nt: TGTGCCAGTAGTATAAAGGCCGGGTTGGGGCAGCCCCAGCATTTT
abundance: .; v_gene: TRBV19; j_gene: TRBJ2-1; d_gene: .; CDR3aa: CASSNPDFYNEQFF; CDR3nt: TGTGCCAGTAGTAACCCGGACTTCTACAATGAGCAGTTCTTC
abundance: .; v_gene: TRBV6-5; j_gene: TRBJ1-2; d_gene: TRBD1; CDR3aa: CASRRTGFNVEDGYTF; CDR3nt: TGTGCCAGCAGAAGGACAGGGTTCAACGTTGAGGATGGCTACACCTTC
abundance: .; v_gene: TRBV19; j_gene: TRBJ2-5; d_gene: .; CDR3aa: CASSISGADQETQYF; CDR3nt: TGTGCCAGTAGTATATCAGGGGCGGACCAAGAGACCCAGTACTTC
abundance: .; v_gene: TRBV19; j_gene: TRBJ1-1; d_gene: .; CDR3aa: CASRATSLNTEAFF; CDR3nt: TGTGCCAGTAGGGCGACATCTCTGAACACTGAAGCTTTCTTT
abundance: .; v_gene: TRBV29-1; j_gene: TRBJ2-1; d_gene: .; CDR3aa: CSAKGPGNEQFF; CDR3nt: TGCAGCGCTAAAGGCCCCGGCAATGAGCAGTTCTTC
abundance: once; v_gene: TRBV7-6; j_gene: TRBJ2-5; d_gene: .; CDR3aa: CASRPGAGETQYF; CDR3nt: TGTGCCAGCAGGCCCGGGGCCGGGGAGACCCAGTACTTC
abundance: .; v_gene: TRBV29-1; j_gene: TRBJ2-5; d_gene: .; CDR3aa: CSVEKLSDLETQYF; CDR3nt: TGCAGCGTTGAAAAACTTTCGGACCTAGAGACCCAGTACTTC
abundance: .; v_gene: TRBV6-5; j_gene: TRBJ2-1; d_gene: .; CDR3aa: CATSAGTIYNEQFF; CDR3nt: TGTGCCACTAGCGCCGGGACAATCTACAATGAGCAGTTCTTC
abundance: .; v_gene: TRBV29-1; j_gene: TRBJ2-3; d_gene: .; CDR3aa: CSVADGDTQYF; CDR3nt: TGCAGCGTTGCGGACGGAGATACGCAGTATTTT
abundance: .; v_gene: TRBV29-1; j_gene: TRBJ2-1; d_gene: .; CDR3aa: CSVLPPEGTKRNNEQFF; CDR3nt: TGCAGCGTCCTCCCACCGGAGGGGACGAAAAGGAACAATGAGCAGTTCTTC
abundance: .; v_gene: TRBV5-6; j_gene: TRBJ2-5; d_gene: .; CDR3aa: CASSLGQEETQYF; CDR3nt: TGTGCCAGCAGCTTAGGGCAGGAAGAGACCCAGTACTTC
abundance: few; v_gene: TRBV6-5; j_gene: TRBJ2-7; d_gene: .; CDR3aa: CASSTTYEQYF; CDR3nt: TGTGCCAGCAGTACAACCTACGAGCAGTACTTC
abundance: .; v_gene: TRBV7-6; j_gene: TRBJ2-7; d_gene: .; CDR3aa: CASSFGEGPHYEQYF; CDR3nt: TGTGCCAGCAGCTTTGGAGAGGGGCCACACTACGAGCAGTACTTC
abundance: .; v_gene: TRBV6-5; j_gene: TRBJ2-1; d_gene: TRBD2; CDR3aa: CASTTGLAGEGEQFF; CDR3nt: TGTGCCAGCACCACAGGGCTAGCGGGAGAGGGTGAGCAGTTCTTC
abundance: .; v_gene: TRBV27; j_gene: TRBJ2-1; d_gene: .; CDR3aa: CASRNRSNEQFF; CDR3nt: TGTGCCAGCAGAAACAGGAGTAATGAGCAGTTCTTC
abundance: .; v_gene: TRBV19; j_gene: TRBJ2-1; d_gene: TRBD2; CDR3aa: CASSIAVAGDFEQFF; CDR3nt: TGTGCCAGTAGTATAGCAGTGGCGGGAGACTTTGAGCAGTTCTTC
abundance: .; v_gene: TRBV20-1; j_gene: TRBJ2-1; d_gene: TRBD2; CDR3aa: CSARDPRTSGSEQFF; CDR3nt: TGCAGTGCTAGAGATCCCCGGACTAGCGGGAGTGAGCAGTTCTTC
abundance: few; v_gene: TRBV6-2/TRBV6-3; j_gene: TRBJ2-1; d_gene: TRBD2; CDR3aa: CASSSLSGWGSYNEQFF; CDR3nt: TGTGCCAGCAGTTCACTTAGCGGGTGGGGCTCCTACAATGAGCAGTTCTTC
abundance: .; v_gene: TRBV19; j_gene: TRBJ1-1; d_gene: .; CDR3aa: CASSISRQLNTEAFF; CDR3nt: TGTGCCAGTAGTATATCGCGGCAGTTGAACACTGAAGCTTTCTTT
abundance: .; v_gene: TRBV6-5; j_gene: TRBJ2-7; d_gene: .; CDR3aa: CASSYSEHYYEQYF; CDR3nt: TGTGCCAGCAGTTACTCGGAGCACTACTACGAGCAGTACTTC
abundance: .; v_gene: TRBV19; j_gene: TRBJ2-2; d_gene: .; CDR3aa: CASSLGQTSGELFF; CDR3nt: TGTGCCAGTAGTCTTGGACAGACTTCCGGGGAGCTGTTTTTT
abundance: .; v_gene: TRBV12-3/TRBV12-4; j_gene: TRBJ2-3; d_gene: .; CDR3aa: CASSLWRGGNTQYF; CDR3nt: TGTGCCAGCAGTTTATGGAGGGGCGGAAATACGCAGTATTTT
abundance: once; v_gene: TRBV28; j_gene: TRBJ2-7; d_gene: TRBD1; CDR3aa: CASSYAGTDYEQYF; CDR3nt: TGTGCCAGCAGTTACGCCGGGACAGACTACGAGCAGTACTTC
abundance: many; v_gene: TRBV12-3/TRBV12-4; j_gene: TRBJ1-1; d_gene: .; CDR3aa: CASSPRGTEAFF; CDR3nt: TGTGCCAGCAGCCCTCGTGGGACTGAAGCTTTCTTT
abundance: .; v_gene: TRBV6-1; j_gene: TRBJ1-5; d_gene: .; CDR3aa: CASRLGQGLTQPQHF; CDR3nt: TGTGCCAGCAGACTCGGACAAGGACTCACTCAGCCCCAGCATTTT
abundance: .; v_gene: TRBV10-3; j_gene: TRBJ2-3; d_gene: TRBD2; CDR3aa: CAISDLPVTSGQDTQYF; CDR3nt: TGTGCCATCAGTGACCTTCCGGTGACTAGCGGCCAAGATACGCAGTATTTT
abundance: once; v_gene: TRBV19; j_gene: TRBJ1-5; d_gene: .; CDR3aa: CASSMRTPNQPQHF; CDR3nt: TGTGCCAGTAGTATGAGGACACCCAATCAGCCCCAGCATTTT
abundance: .; v_gene: TRBV29-1; j_gene: TRBJ2-1; d_gene: .; CDR3aa: CSALRDKAYNEQFF; CDR3nt: TGCAGCGCCCTCCGGGACAAAGCTTACAATGAGCAGTTCTTC
abundance: .; v_gene: TRBV6-5; j_gene: TRBJ2-2; d_gene: TRBD1; CDR3aa: CASTLGQGEGNGGELFF; CDR3nt: TGTGCCAGCACCCTCGGACAGGGCGAGGGCAACGGCGGGGAGCTGTTTTTT